This is a list of T cell receptor beta chains from one sample in a study of PD-L1 blockade in urothelial cancer. Generated by immunoSEQ multiplex PCR, the TCRdb table keeps only in-frame clones and is missing some. The sample consists of 85,000 to 100,000 clones, around nine tenths of them appearing once. Sequences were derived from PBMCs, sampled around atezolizumab (anti-PD-L1) treatment. The receptors come from a man aged 60-69 years with urothelial cancer. Both conserved end residues are trimmed from each CDR3. The order of the fields is V gene, J gene, D gene, CDR3 protein. D genes are given only for firm matches.

>TRBV27|TRBJ1-4|NA
ASSPQGRSGEKLF
>TRBV5-1|TRBJ1-4|NA
ASSLASHNEKLF
>TRBV10-3|TRBJ2-5|NA
AISLAAQETQY
>TRBV18|TRBJ1-2|TRBD1
ASSTTGQTNYGYT
>TRBV7-7|TRBJ2-5|TRBD2
ASSLGLASGETQY
>TRBV4-3|TRBJ1-1|NA
ASSQDRQALNTEAF
>TRBV19|TRBJ2-2|NA
ASSIAGGHGELF
>TRBV28|TRBJ2-5|TRBD2
ASSPRGGVGY
>TRBV7-2|TRBJ2-1|TRBD2
ASSVSGGLYNEQF
>TRBV29-1|TRBJ2-2|NA
STTGHTNTGELF
>TRBV7-2|TRBJ2-7|NA
ASSLLQGGYEQY
>TRBV4-3|TRBJ2-2|TRBD2
ASSQDMAGGTGELF
>TRBV19|TRBJ2-3|NA
ASTNYGAQDTDTQY
>TRBV9|TRBJ2-2|NA
ASSAHRGLGTGELF